The 3 T cell receptor beta chains reported below all come from one sample, sequenced in a study of circulating and synovial CD4+ cells in juvenile arthritis. Generated by immunoSEQ multiplex PCR, the TCRdb table keeps only in-frame clones and is missing some. The repertoire has tens of thousands of clones, roughly 96% of them found once; the top ten carry around 0.7%. The sample comprised CD4+ T cells from blood. All receptors derive from a human donor with juvenile idiopathic arthritis.

J is TRBJ2-3 and V is TRBV7-8; 9 bases match TRBD2. From germline, CDR1 is SGHVS and CDR2 FQNEAQ. This CDR3 is built from 18 residues. The V and J ends lost 3 bases and 4 bases, in that order; junction bases with no gene match: 14. CDR3 region: CASSLAAGGSSPADTQYF. The CDR3 coding sequence is TGTGCCAGCAGCTTGGCAGCGGGAGGATCCTCCCCCGCAGATACGCAGTATTTT.

This chain links TRBV2 with TRBJ2-4; maybe TRBD2 (5 bases). CDR1 is SNHLY, CDR2 FYNNEI, per germline. The CDR3 consists of 15 residues. V lost 6 bases and J lost 2, with 14 bases in between. The DNA of the CDR3 is TGTGCCAGCAGGAAGAGGGCAGGACCCAAAAACATTCAGTACTTC. Its translation: CASRKRAGPKNIQYF.

The chain combines TRBV2 with TRBJ1-1; a possible D gene is TRBD1 (5 bases). The germline V gene has CDR1 SNHLY and CDR2 FYNNEI. The V gene lost 8 bases and the J gene lost 2 bases, with 18 bases spanning the gap. The CDR3 sequence is 15 residues long. CDR3 in amino acids: CASVQVLWGNTEAFF. The CDR3 coding sequence is TGTGCCAGCGTACAGGTCCTCTGGGGTAACACTGAAGCTTTCTTT. The full variable domain, rest sourced from reference TRBV2 and TRBJ1-1, is EPEVTQTPSHQVTQMGQEVILRCVPISNHLYFYWYRQILGQKVEFLVSFYNNEISEKSEIFDDQFSVERPDGSNFTLKIRSTKLEDSAMYFCASVQVLWGNTEAFFGQGTRLTVV.